Listed here is a single T cell receptor beta chain. CDR1 is SGHRS, CDR2 YFSETQ, per germline. The CDR3 totals 14 residues. The germline V and J ends were trimmed by 2 bases and 0 bases, with 9 bases remaining between them. The entry originates in a study of shared clonotypes between healthy human individuals. Method: immunoSEQ multiplex PCR; TCRdb's copy keeps in-frame clones and lacks some. The table has roughly 500,000 clones, over 70% seen once. This receptor was identified in a woman in her 40s in good health. Some clones in this sample may be carry-over from other donors' samples. Specimen: PBMCs. V gene TRBV5-1 combines with J gene TRBJ2-7, with unresolved D. CDR3 bases: TGCGCCAGCAGCTTTGCCCAAAGCTCCTACGAGCAGTACTTC. This gives the protein CASSFAQSSYEQYF. The full variable domain, its missing parts supplied by reference TRBV5-1 and TRBJ2-7, is KAGVTQTPRYLIKTRGQQVTLSCSPISGHRSVSWYQQTPGQGLQFLFEYFSETQRNKGNFPGRFSGRQFSNSRSEMNVSTLELGDSALYLCASSFAQSSYEQYFGPGTRLTVT.